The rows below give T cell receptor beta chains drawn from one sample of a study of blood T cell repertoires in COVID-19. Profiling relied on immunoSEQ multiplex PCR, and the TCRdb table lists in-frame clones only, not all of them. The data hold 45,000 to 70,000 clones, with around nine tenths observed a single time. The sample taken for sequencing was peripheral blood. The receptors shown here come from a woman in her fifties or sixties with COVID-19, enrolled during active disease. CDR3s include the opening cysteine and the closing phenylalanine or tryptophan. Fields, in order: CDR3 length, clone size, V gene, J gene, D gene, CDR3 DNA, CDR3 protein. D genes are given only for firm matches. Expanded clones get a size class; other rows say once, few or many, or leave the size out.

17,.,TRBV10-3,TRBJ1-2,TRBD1,TGTGCCATCAGTCGAGAGACAGGGAGTACTTTGATGCGTGGCTACACCTTC,CAISRETGSTLMRGYTF
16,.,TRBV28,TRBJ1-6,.,TGTGCCAGCAGTATCCCTAAGGTCTCGGGGAATTCACCCCTCCACTTT,CASSIPKVSGNSPLHF
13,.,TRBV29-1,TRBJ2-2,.,TGCAGCGTCGAATTCAGGGGGGCCGGGGAGCTGTTTTTT,CSVEFRGAGELFF
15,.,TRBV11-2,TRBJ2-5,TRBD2,TGTGCCAGCAGCCTCGAGCGGGAGGGCCCCGAGACCCAGTACTTC,CASSLEREGPETQYF
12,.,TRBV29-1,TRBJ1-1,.,TGCAGCGGAAGGGAGGGGAGCACTGAAGCTTTCTTT,CSGREGSTEAFF
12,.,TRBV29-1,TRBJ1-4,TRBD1,TGCAGCGCGGGGACAGGGCGAGGGAAACTGTTTTTT,CSAGTGRGKLFF
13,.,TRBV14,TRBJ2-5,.,TGTGCCAGCAGCCAAGTCAACCAAGAGACCCAGTACTTC,CASSQVNQETQYF
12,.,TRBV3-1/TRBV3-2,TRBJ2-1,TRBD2,TGTGCCAGCAGCACTCTAGCGGGGGGTCTGTTCTTC,CASSTLAGGLFF
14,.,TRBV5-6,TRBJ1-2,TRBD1,TGTGCCAGCAGCGAACAGGGGGCCGACTATGGCTACACCTTC,CASSEQGADYGYTF
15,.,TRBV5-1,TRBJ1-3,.,TGCGCCAGCAGCTCCGGACTGAACTCTGGAAACACCATATATTTT,CASSSGLNSGNTIYF
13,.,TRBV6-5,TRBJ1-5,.,TGTGCCAGCAGCGGCAGGGGAACGCAGCCCCAGCATTTT,CASSGRGTQPQHF
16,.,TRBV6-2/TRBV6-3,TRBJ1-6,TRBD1,TGTGCCAGCAGTTGGGGACAGGGTCTATTCAATTCACCCCTCCACTTT,CASSWGQGLFNSPLHF
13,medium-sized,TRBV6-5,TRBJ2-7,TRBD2,TGTGCCAGCGGGCGGGAGTCAACCCACGAGCAGTACTTC,CASGRESTHEQYF
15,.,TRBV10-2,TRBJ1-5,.,TGCGCCAGCAGTGAGTCGGGGGGGGTTGGCCAGCCCCAGCATTTT,CASSESGGVGQPQHF
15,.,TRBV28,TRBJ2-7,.,TGTGCCAGCCGTATCCGGGCAACGGGCGGGTACGAGCAGTACTTC,CASRIRATGGYEQYF
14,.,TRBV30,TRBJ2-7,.,TGTGCCTGGAGTGTATTCGGGGGAATTCGCGAGCAGTACTTC,CAWSVFGGIREQYF
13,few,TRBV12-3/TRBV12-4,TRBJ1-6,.,TGTGCCAGCAGTTTAGTGCAGGGAGGGCCCCTCCACTTT,CASSLVQGGPLHF
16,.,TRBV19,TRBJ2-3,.,TGTGCCAGTAGTATAGTAGGGGCAGGAGAAACAGATACGCAGTATTTT,CASSIVGAGETDTQYF
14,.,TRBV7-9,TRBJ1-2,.,TGTGCCAGCAGCACGCCCCACTCTAACTATGGCTACACCTTC,CASSTPHSNYGYTF
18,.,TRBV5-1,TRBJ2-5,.,TGCGCCAGCAGTCGAATAGCGGCCCTCGCCCCGGGGTCAGAGACCCAGTACTTC,CASSRIAALAPGSETQYF
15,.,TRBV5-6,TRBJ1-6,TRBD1,TGTGCCAGCAGCTTGTGGGCAGGGGGGAATTCACCCCTCCACTTT,CASSLWAGGNSPLHF
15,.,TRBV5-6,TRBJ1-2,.,TGTGCCAGCAGCTTTTCTCCAGAGGGTGACTATGGCTACACCTTC,CASSFSPEGDYGYTF
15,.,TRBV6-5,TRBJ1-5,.,TGTGCCAGCCGACCCCTGGGAGGGGGCAATCAGCCCCAGCATTTT,CASRPLGGGNQPQHF
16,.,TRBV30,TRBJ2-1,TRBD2,TGTGCCTGGAGTCCTAGCGGTCTGAGCTCCTACAATGAGCAGTTCTTC,CAWSPSGLSSYNEQFF
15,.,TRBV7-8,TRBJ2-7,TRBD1,TGTGCCAGCAGCTTAAGCGACAGGGGGTCTTACGAGCAGTACTTC,CASSLSDRGSYEQYF
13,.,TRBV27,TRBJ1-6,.,TGTGCCAGCAGTCGCTACGCATACTCACCCCTCCACTTT,CASSRYAYSPLHF
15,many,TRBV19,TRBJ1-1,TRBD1,TGTGCCAGTAGTACCTCCGGGACAGGGAACACTGAAGCTTTCTTT,CASSTSGTGNTEAFF
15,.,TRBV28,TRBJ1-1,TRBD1,TGTGCCAGCAGTTCACTCAGGGGGCGGCACACTGAAGCTTTCTTT,CASSSLRGRHTEAFF
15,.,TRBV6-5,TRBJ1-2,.,TGTGCCAGCAGCTCCCTCGCATTGGGGAGCTATGGCTACACCTTC,CASSSLALGSYGYTF
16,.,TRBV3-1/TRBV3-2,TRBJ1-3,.,TGTGCCAGCAGCCAATTTCAGGGGCACTCTGGAAACACCATATATTTT,CASSQFQGHSGNTIYF
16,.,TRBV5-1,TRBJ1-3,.,TGCGCCAGCAGCTTGGGTACGAAGGAGTTTGGAAACACCATATATTTT,CASSLGTKEFGNTIYF
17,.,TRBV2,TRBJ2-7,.,TGTGCCAGCAGTGCAATCGGTGAGGGCATTCGGTCCTACGAGCAGTACTTC,CASSAIGEGIRSYEQYF
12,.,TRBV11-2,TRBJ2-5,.,TGTGCCAGCAGCTTAGGAGAAGAGACCCAGTACTTC,CASSLGEETQYF
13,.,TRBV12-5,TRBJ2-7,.,TGTGCTAGTGAGGGGGACGGGGTTACTGAGCAGTACTTC,CASEGDGVTEQYF
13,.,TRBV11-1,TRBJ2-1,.,TGTGCCAGCAGCTTTGTAACTCGCAATGAGCAGTTCTTC,CASSFVTRNEQFF
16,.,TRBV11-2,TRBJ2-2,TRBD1,TGTGCCAGCAGCACGCTGAGGACAGGGAACACCGGGGAGCTGTTTTTT,CASSTLRTGNTGELFF
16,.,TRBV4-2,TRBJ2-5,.,TGTGCCAGCAGCCAAAACCGCGGGACCACACAAGAGACCCAGTACTTC,CASSQNRGTTQETQYF
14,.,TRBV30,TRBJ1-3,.,TGTGCCTGGAGTGTATCTACCTCTGGAAACACCATATATTTT,CAWSVSTSGNTIYF
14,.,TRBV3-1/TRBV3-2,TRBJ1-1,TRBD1,TGTGCCAGCAGCCTCACCCCAGGGGGCACTGAAGCTTTCTTT,CASSLTPGGTEAFF
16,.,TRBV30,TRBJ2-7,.,TGTGCCTGGAGTGTACTAGGCCGGAGTGGAGGCTACGAGCAGTACTTC,CAWSVLGRSGGYEQYF
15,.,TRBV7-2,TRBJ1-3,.,TGTGCCAGCAGGTTGACACCGAGCTCTGGAAACACCATATATTTT,CASRLTPSSGNTIYF
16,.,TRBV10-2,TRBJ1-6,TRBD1,TGCGCCAGCAGTACAGGGGGCGCTGGGTCAAATTCACCCCTCCACTTT,CASSTGGAGSNSPLHF
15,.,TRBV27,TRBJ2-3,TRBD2,TGTGCCAGCACCAAACTAGCGGGAGGGTTGAATACGCAGTATTTT,CASTKLAGGLNTQYF